This T cell receptor (beta chain) was obtained from a study of shared clonotypes between healthy human individuals. Study-level background: The donor pool was made up of a couple of women and a few men aged 18 to 49. CD4 naive and CD4 memory each took three plates per donor, while CD8 naive took two and CD8 memory one. General study findings and limits: Only blood was sampled; tissue repertoires likely differ.

Genomic DNA (from each subset) was split evenly across several immunoSEQ plates. Clones were read by immunoSEQ multiplex PCR, and TCRdb kept only the in-frame ones, dropping some. This sample carries millions of clones, 90% to 95% of them seen once, and the ten largest clones take under 2%. This clone showed up just once. Its antigen is not known. Naive CD8 cells comprised CD45RO-negative, CCR7-positively selected cells, excluding terminally differentiated effector memory CD45RA+ cells. V shed 0 bases, J shed 0 bases, and the junction held 13 bases outside the gene matches. The V gene's germline CDR1 is LGHNA and CDR2 YSLEER. This CDR3 has 19 amino acids.

The specimen was naive CD8+ T cells from PBMCs. The chain has TRBV4-3 and TRBJ1-2; TRBD1 aligns across 7 bases. This sequence was found in a man between 18 and 35 years old in good health. Some clones in this sample may be carry-over from other donors' samples. The CDR3 bases are TGCGCCAGCAGCCAAGAAACCGGGACAGAACTATACTCTAACTATGGCTACACCTTC. Translated: CASSQETGTELYSNYGYTF.